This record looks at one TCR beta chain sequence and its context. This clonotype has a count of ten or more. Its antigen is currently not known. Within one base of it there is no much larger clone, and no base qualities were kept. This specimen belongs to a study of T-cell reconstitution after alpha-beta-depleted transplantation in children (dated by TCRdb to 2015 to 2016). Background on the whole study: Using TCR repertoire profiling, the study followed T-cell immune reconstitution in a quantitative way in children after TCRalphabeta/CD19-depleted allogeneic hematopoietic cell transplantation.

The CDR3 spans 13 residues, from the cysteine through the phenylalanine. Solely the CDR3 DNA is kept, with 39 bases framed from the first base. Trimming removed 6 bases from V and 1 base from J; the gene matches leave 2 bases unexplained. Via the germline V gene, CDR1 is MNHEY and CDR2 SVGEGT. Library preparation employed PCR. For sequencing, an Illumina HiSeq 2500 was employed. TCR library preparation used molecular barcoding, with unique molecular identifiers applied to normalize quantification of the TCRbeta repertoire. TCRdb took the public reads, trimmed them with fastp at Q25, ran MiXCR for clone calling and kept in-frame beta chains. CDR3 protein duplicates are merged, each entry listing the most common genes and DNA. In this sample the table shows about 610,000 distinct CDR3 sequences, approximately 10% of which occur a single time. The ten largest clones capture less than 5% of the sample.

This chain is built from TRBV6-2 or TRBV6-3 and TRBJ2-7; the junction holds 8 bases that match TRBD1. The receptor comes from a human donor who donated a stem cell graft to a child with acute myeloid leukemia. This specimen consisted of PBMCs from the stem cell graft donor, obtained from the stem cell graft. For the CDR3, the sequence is CASRRTGSYEQYF. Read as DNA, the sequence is TGTGCCAGCAGACGGACAGGGTCCTACGAGCAGTACTTC.